The sample holds a few counts of the clone carrying this T cell receptor (beta chain). Its antigen is not known. PCR was performed using 60 Vbeta and 13 Jbeta primers. Generated by immunoSEQ multiplex PCR, the TCRdb table keeps only in-frame clones and is missing some. The repertoire holds over 75,000 clones, roughly a tenth seen once, with 5.1% in the top ten. Germline assignment: CDR1 SQVTM and CDR2 ANQGSEA. The CDR3 is 16 residues long. V was clipped by 5 bases and J by 0 bases, with 16 bases between them. The data were obtained in a study of cytomegalovirus exposure and HLA in healthy donors. Study outcomes and limitations: An analysis was carried out later, and it reportedly showed fewer N-insertions in an Asian-associated ancestry cluster than the approximately 680-donor mean. While the bulk of TCR sequences proved rare, some public TCRs turned up in many donors. A prior analysis recorded that most TCR beta V segments were productive about 90% or about 30% of the time. As was reported, the HLA-A and HLA-B alleles of most subjects were accurately predicted from TCR beta sequences.

The receptor was isolated from a man aged 45-65 years in good health and CMV-seropositive. Sequenced: PBMCs. The chain joins TRBV29-1 to TRBJ2-2, with a tentative D call TRBD1 (6 bases). This chain's CDR3 is CSVPRETGTNTGELFF. CDR3 nucleotides: TGCAGCGTTCCCAGGGAGACAGGCACGAACACCGGGGAGCTGTTTTTT.